This note documents a single TCR beta chain sequence. Its target is not known. This entry is derived from a study of chemoradiotherapy in HPV16-positive cancers. Overall study context: Two HPV16-positive patients' cells yielded candidate HPV-specific clones and common motifs.

Study observations and caveats: For HPV16-positive patients, expanding HPV-responsive T cells associated with longer recurrence-free survival. Functional assays defining HPV-specific T cells used only a couple of HPV16-positive patients.

The repertoire was sequenced with immunoSEQ multiplex PCR; TCRdb's copy has only in-frame clones and lacks some. This table holds more than 15,000 clones, more than 75% found once. This CDR3 spans 15 amino acids. V dropped 2 bases and J dropped 5; count of bases not matched to a gene: 6. Germline CDR1 SGHNT, CDR2 YYREEE (reference sequence). This rearrangement joins TRBV5-4 to TRBJ2-2; 7 bases are a match to TRBD2. The TCR originated in a human donor with HPV-associated anogenital cancer. Sampling was done from a patient who underwent chemoradiotherapy. The CDR3 sequence: CASSFLGGDTGELFF. CDR3 DNA: TGTGCCAGCAGCTTTTTGGGAGGGGATACCGGGGAGCTGTTTTTT.